This T cell receptor beta chain was retrieved from a study of CD8 T cells in Susac syndrome. Study in general: Sequenced Susac syndrome patients included over 5 with clinically active disease and about eight in remission. Patients with Susac syndrome were therapy-naive, treated with corticosteroids, or treated with intravenous immunoglobulin alone when blood was collected.

V was pared by 5 bases and J by 3 bases, with 6 bases of the junction left unmatched. The CDR3 consists of 15 residues. CDR1 is MNHEY, CDR2 SMNVEV, per germline (reference sequence). It was with random hexamers that roughly 0.45 to 1 ug RNA was reverse transcribed. A multiplex approach, immunoSEQ multiplex PCR, amplified TCR beta CDR3 across 54 Vbeta and 13 Jbeta. TCRdb re-called the immunoSEQ multiplex PCR reads with MiXCR, one entry per CDR3 protein. The table shows about 200,000 distinct CDR3 sequences, with around nine tenths occurring only once. The gene calls are TRBV27 and TRBJ1-4; 7 bases map to TRBD1. The TCR originated in a human donor with Susac syndrome. Input material: CD4+ T cells from PBMCs. Here the CDR3 DNA reads TGTGCCAGCAGTCCCCAGGGGGTTTCTAATGAAAAACTGTTTTTT. Its translation: CASSPQGVSNEKLFF.